This entry describes one T cell receptor beta chain. The antigen remains unidentified. This entry comes from a study of T cell responses to AZD1222 COVID-19 vaccine. Sequencing was performed with immunoSEQ multiplex PCR; in TCRdb, only in-frame clones are kept and a portion is missing. The sample yields 200,000 or so clones, 93% seen once. Study-wide results and limits: Reportedly, nearly half the spike-specific TCRs target unmutated variant regions. Clonal diversity was possibly underestimated, and white British individuals and females predominated among donors. Repertoire sampling occurred only after the peak T cell response.

V lost 2 bases and J 1 base, leaving 5 bases between the germline ends. This CDR3 contains 13 residues. The TCR comes from an adult who received the AZD1222 COVID-19 vaccine. This chain joins TRBV12-3 or TRBV12-4 and TRBJ1-1, with D uncertain. Specimen: peripheral blood, collected 28 days after the second AZD1222 dose. CDR3 in DNA: TGTGCCAGCAGTTTAAACCCGAACACTGAAGCTTTCTTT. The encoded protein is CASSLNPNTEAFF.